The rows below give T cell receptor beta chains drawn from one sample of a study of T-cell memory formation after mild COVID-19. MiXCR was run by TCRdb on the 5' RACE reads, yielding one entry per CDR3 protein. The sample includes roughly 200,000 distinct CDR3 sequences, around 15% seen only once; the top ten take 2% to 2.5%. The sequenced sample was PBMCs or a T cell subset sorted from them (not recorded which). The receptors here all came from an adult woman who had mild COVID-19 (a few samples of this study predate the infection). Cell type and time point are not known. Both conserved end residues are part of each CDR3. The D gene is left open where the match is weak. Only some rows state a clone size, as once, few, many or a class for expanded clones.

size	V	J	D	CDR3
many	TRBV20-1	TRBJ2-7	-	CSARVVSTYEQYF
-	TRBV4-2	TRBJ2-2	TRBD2	CASSPSTSGSTGELFF
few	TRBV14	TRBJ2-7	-	CASSQEWGEQYF
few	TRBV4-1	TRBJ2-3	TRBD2	CASSQVTSGVTDTQYF
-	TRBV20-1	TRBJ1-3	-	CSALGAVYSGNTIYF
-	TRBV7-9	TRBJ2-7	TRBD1	CASSFSSGQGAYEQYF
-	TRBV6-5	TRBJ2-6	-	CASSLGLVSGANVLTF
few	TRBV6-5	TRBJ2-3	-	CASSYSTPRVSDTQYF
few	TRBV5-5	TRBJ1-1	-	CASSLGSNTEAFF
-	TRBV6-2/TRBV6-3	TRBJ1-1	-	CASRLRPNTEAFF
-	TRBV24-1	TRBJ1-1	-	CATSDSRTTRRTEAFF
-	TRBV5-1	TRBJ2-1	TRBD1	CASSLVGDRANEQFF
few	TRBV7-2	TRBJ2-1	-	CASSIWTDNEQFF
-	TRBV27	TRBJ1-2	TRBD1	CASSPRRRGTGGGYTF
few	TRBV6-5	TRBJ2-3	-	CASSYSPSTDTQYF
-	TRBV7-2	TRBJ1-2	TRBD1	CASSLVGTGTAYGYTF
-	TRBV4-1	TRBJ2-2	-	CASSQGTRNTGELFF
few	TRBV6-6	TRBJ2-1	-	CASSPRALSSYNEQFF
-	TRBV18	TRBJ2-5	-	CASSPRERETQYF
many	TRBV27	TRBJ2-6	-	CASSSAVGANVLTF
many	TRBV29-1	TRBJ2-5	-	CSVDRDGGETQYF
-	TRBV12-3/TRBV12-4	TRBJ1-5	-	CASSLSGRAGNQPQHF
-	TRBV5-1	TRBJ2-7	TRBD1	CASSLPGQGYEQYF
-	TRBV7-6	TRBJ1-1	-	CASSQQQNTEAFF
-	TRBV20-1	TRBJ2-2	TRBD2	CSARPGGVSSGELFF
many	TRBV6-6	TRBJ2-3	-	CASSYQSGFRGDTQYF
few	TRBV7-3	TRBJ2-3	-	CASSLGLGSVFGQYF
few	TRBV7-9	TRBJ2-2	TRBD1	CASRPGGGQGTTGELFF
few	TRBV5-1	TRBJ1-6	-	CASSLQIYNSPLHF
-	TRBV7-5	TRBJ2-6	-	CISVPEALDRAGANVLTF
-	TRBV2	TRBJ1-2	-	CASSERNPKSNYGYTF
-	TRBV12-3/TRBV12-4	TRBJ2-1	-	CASTSRADNEQFF
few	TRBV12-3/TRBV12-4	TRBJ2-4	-	CASTQGGVLAKNIQYF
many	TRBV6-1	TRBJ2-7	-	CASSERWYEQYF
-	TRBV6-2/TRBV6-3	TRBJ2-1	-	CIRGVRNFNEQFF
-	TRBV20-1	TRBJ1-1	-	CSAGLSGHTEAFF
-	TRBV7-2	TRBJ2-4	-	CASSSGGGGTTKNIQYF
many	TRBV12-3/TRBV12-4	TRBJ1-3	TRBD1	CASSHDRVGTGNTIYF
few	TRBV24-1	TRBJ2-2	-	CATSDFGQGAGELFF
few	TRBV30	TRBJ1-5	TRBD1	CAWSFLTGTGQPQHF
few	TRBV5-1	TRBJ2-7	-	CASSLSGRSSYEQYF
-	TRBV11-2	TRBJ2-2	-	CASSLGVTSSGELFF
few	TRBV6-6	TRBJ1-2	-	CASSYRTQGRVGYTF
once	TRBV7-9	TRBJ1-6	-	CASSRRDGDSPLHF
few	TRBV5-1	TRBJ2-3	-	CASSPLDPSTDTQYF